This T cell receptor (beta chain) was documented in a study of blood T cell repertoires in COVID-19. Study background: T cells, B-cell-depleted T cells, or PBMCs provided the cDNA or gDNA that served as material.

This CDR3 has 16 amino acids. From germline, CDR1 is GTSNPN and CDR2 SVGIG (reference sequence). With 3 bases removed from V and 1 base from J, the gap between germline ends came to 16 bases. Per the authors' pipeline: Using reference gene primer amplification, nucleated cell counts were estimated. Here immunoSEQ multiplex PCR was the method, and the copy in TCRdb shows in-frame clones only, minus some. The V and J calls and the clone size are those of that table, but D and trimming were determined from the DNA. The sample carries about 100,000 clones, roughly 90% recorded once. During active infection, Seattle patients enrolled and were then monitored through disease.

The rearrangement uses TRBV30 and TRBJ2-4; D is unclear. The sequenced material came from peripheral blood. The receptor comes from a human donor with COVID-19, enrolled during active disease. The donor label of this sample is uncertain. The CDR3 spells CAWSLGRRWAKNIQYF. CDR3 nucleotides: TGTGCCTGGAGCCTGGGTAGGCGGTGGGCCAAAAACATTCAGTACTTC.